The T cell receptor beta chain under discussion was sequenced for a study of blood T cell repertoires in COVID-19. About the research overall: T cells, B-cell-depleted T cells, or PBMCs supplied cDNA or gDNA.

V gave up 3 bases and J gave up 6 bases; unmatched junction bases: 7. The germline V gene has CDR1 SGDLS and CDR2 YYNGEE. The CDR3 sequence is 16 residues long. Seattle researchers signed up patients amid active infection and tracked them longitudinally. As originally analysed: Cell counts per sample came from amplifying reference gene primers. Profiled with immunoSEQ multiplex PCR; TCRdb holds only in-frame clones, not every one. From that table come the V and J calls and clone size; the DNA was used to work out D and trimming. The sample comprises 260,000 or so clones, 80% to 90% of which are singletons, and around 7.5% rests with the top ten.

The gene calls are TRBV9 and TRBJ2-5; 14 bases align to TRBD2. The source material was peripheral blood. This receptor was taken from a woman older than 75 with COVID-19, enrolled during active disease. The CDR3 region has the DNA TGTGCCAGCAGCGGGACTAGCGGGGGGAAGTCCCAGACCCAGTACTTC. Translation gives CASSGTSGGKSQTQYF.